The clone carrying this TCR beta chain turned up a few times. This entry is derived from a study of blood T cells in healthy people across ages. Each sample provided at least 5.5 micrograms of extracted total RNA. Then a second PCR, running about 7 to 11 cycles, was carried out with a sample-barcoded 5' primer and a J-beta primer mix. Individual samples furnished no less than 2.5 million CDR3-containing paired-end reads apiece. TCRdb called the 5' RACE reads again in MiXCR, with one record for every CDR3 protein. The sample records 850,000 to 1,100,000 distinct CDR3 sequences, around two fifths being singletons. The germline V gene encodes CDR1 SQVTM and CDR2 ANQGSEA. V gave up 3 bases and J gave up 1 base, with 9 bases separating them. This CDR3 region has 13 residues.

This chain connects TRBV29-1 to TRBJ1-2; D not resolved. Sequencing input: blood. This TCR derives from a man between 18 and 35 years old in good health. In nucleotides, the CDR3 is TGCAGCGTTGACCTTGACGATAACTATGGCTACACCTTC. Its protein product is CSVDLDDNYGYTF.